This TCR beta chain is from a study of blood T cells in healthy people across ages. In regard to this clonotype: The antigen is unknown.

The CDR3 covers 14 residues. V lost 1 base and J lost 7; bases outside the gene matches: 7. The germline CDR1 and CDR2 sequences are SQVTM and ANQGSEA. A second PCR, run for 7 to 11 cycles, used a sample-barcoded 5' primer plus a J-beta primer mix. MiXCR, applied by TCRdb to the 5' RACE reads, yields one record per CDR3 protein. The sample contains fewer than 2,000,000 distinct CDR3 sequences, approximately 39% of which appear only once. Findings of the study overall: Older age went with lower TCR beta diversity per million T cells, in a roughly linear way.

Each donor was a healthy Caucasian individual from Russia, aged roughly 6 to 95. This rearrangement joins TRBV29-1 to TRBJ1-2; TRBD1 agrees at 9 bases. The TCR was taken from a human donor in good health. The sample was blood. The CDR3 DNA sequence: TGCAGCGTTGAAGTAGGACAGGGGCTAAGTGGCTACACCTTC. Its translation: CSVEVGQGLSGYTF. Full variable domain (rest looked up from reference TRBV29-1 and TRBJ1-2): SAVISQKPSRDICQRGTSLTIQCQVDSQVTMMFWYRQQPGQSLTLIATANQGSEATYESGFVIDKFPISRPNLTFSTLTVSNMSPEDSSIYLCSVEVGQGLSGYTFGSGTRLTVV.